The entry below gives a single T cell receptor beta chain sequence along with its context. Its antigen is undetermined. These data belong to a study of T cells expressing NK-cell markers. Whole-study context: HCMV serostatus: most of the eight sequenced donors positive, one negative. Study-level findings and limits: NKG2C+ dominant clonotype frequencies in a handful of donors were about 1.0-7.5% of CD8+ T cells.

TCRdb reprocessed the 5' RACE reads and stores each CDR3 protein as one record, lacking DNA. This table lists around 140,000 distinct CDR3 sequences. This TCR was recovered from a man younger than 35 in good health. The specimen sequenced was blood T cells: a sorted CD56 or NKG2C T cell subset, CD4+ or CD8+ T cells, or bulk PBMC T cells (not recorded which).

CDR3 sequence: CATANRTGWTYNSPLHF. This sequence joins TRBV15 and TRBJ1-6; the TCRdb D gene call, TRBD1, has no DNA to confirm it. This CDR3 is built from 17 residues. Germline CDR1 reads LNHNV; CDR2 reads YYDKDF (reference sequence).